This entry concerns a single T cell receptor (beta chain). The data are from a study of blood T cell repertoires in COVID-19. In the study overall: Sources were T cells, B-cell-depleted T cells, or PBMCs; the material itself was cDNA or gDNA.

The repertoire was sequenced with immunoSEQ multiplex PCR; TCRdb's copy has only in-frame clones and lacks some. This sample has 65,000 to 95,000 clones; 89% occur once, and the top ten carry less than 15%. The V and J ends lost 4 bases and 1 base, in that order; junction bases with no gene match: 3. This CDR3 has 16 amino acids. The germline V gene has CDR1 SGHAT and CDR2 FQDESV (reference sequence). The clonotype originates from a man aged 70 or older with active or convalescent COVID-19. Sequenced material: peripheral blood. The chain joins TRBV11-1 to TRBJ2-5; TRBD2 matches 13 bases. As DNA, the CDR3 is TGTGCCAGCAGCTCGGGACTAGCGGGGCCCCAAGAGACCCAGTACTTC. Protein: CASSSGLAGPQETQYF.